This TCR beta chain comes out of a study of T-cell reconstitution after alpha-beta-depleted transplantation in children. Unique molecular identifiers were incorporated during preparation of the TCRbeta library. TCRdb re-analysed the PCR reads in MiXCR, keeping a single row per CDR3 protein. The sample yields hundreds of thousands of distinct CDR3 sequences, 12% seen once. In germline, CDR1 is KGHDR, CDR2 SFDVKD. The V segment lost 0 bases and the J segment 6 bases; nucleotides outside the gene matches: 1. CDR3 length: 13 residues. This clonotype was counted at least ten times. This clonotype originated in a human donor who donated a stem cell graft to a child with acute lymphoblastic leukemia. The J gene is TRBJ2-7, the V gene TRBV24-1, with TRBD1 matching 7 bases. The sequencing used PBMCs from the stem cell graft donor, collected from the stem cell graft. CDR3 region: CATSDLGQAEQYF. The CDR3 DNA reads as TGTGCCACCAGTGATTTGGGACAGGCCGAGCAGTACTTC.